This is a list of T cell receptor beta chains from one sample in a study of blood T cell repertoires in COVID-19. Clones were sequenced by immunoSEQ multiplex PCR, and TCRdb holds only the in-frame ones, with some missing. Among around 220,000 clones listed, 90% were seen once. The specimen sequenced was PBMCs or T cells enriched from blood (not recorded which). These receptors were collected from a man aged 25 to 45 who had been exposed to COVID-19. CDR3s include the opening cysteine and the closing phenylalanine or tryptophan. The order of the fields is D gene, clone size, J gene, V gene, CDR3 protein, CDR3 DNA. A D gene is named only where the DNA matches it firmly. Clone size appears in some rows only: once, few, many, or a class for an expanded clone.

NA | NA | TRBJ2-2 | TRBV6-5 | CATQGSPNTGELFF | TGTGCCACACAGGGTTCCCCGAACACCGGGGAGCTGTTTTTT
NA | NA | TRBJ1-6 | TRBV15 | CATSRKGGPSSYNSPLHF | TGTGCCACCAGCAGGAAAGGAGGGCCCAGCTCCTATAATTCACCCCTCCACTTT
NA | few | TRBJ1-2 | TRBV30 | CAWSSQGDYGYTF | TGTGCCTGGAGTTCTCAAGGGGACTATGGCTACACCTTC
NA | NA | TRBJ1-2 | TRBV6-5 | CASSYSGTIIGYTF | TGTGCCAGCAGTTACTCGGGGACAATTATAGGCTACACCTTC
TRBD2 | NA | TRBJ2-2 | TRBV4-1 | CASSQRGTSGPNTGELFF | TGCGCCAGCAGCCAGAGAGGGACTAGCGGTCCGAACACCGGGGAGCTGTTTTTT
NA | NA | TRBJ1-2 | TRBV15 | CATSRRLAGPIDGYTF | TGTGCCACCAGCAGGCGGCTAGCGGGCCCTATTGATGGCTACACCTTC
NA | NA | TRBJ1-4 | TRBV3-1/TRBV3-2 | CASSRVQGGEKLFF | TGTGCCAGCAGCCGGGTACAGGGCGGTGAAAAACTGTTTTTT
NA | NA | TRBJ2-2 | TRBV7-7 | CASSLVAGLTGELFF | TGTGCCAGCAGCCTGGTAGCAGGGTTGACCGGGGAGCTGTTTTTT
NA | NA | TRBJ2-1 | TRBV27 | CASSSTSVF | TGTGCCAGCAGTTCCACGTCGGTCTTC
NA | NA | TRBJ2-5 | TRBV9 | CASSVLGGTSQETQYF | TGTGCCAGCAGCGTTCTTGGGGGGACTTCTCAAGAGACCCAGTACTTC
TRBD2 | once | TRBJ2-1 | TRBV19 | CASSIRPSGGASYNEQFF | TGTGCCAGTAGTATAAGGCCTAGCGGGGGGGCCTCCTACAATGAGCAGTTCTTC
NA | NA | TRBJ2-3 | TRBV11-3 | CASSSTYTDTQYF | TGTGCCAGCAGCTCGACTTACACAGATACGCAGTATTTT
TRBD1 | NA | TRBJ1-2 | TRBV7-9 | CASSGDRVLYGYTF | TGTGCCAGCAGCGGAGACAGGGTACTCTATGGCTACACCTTC
NA | NA | TRBJ1-1 | TRBV20-1 | CSARGGTEAFF | TGCAGTGCTCGGGGGGGCACTGAAGCTTTCTTT
TRBD1 | NA | TRBJ2-5 | TRBV25-1 | CASSGQDGTQYF | TGTGCCAGCAGCGGACAGGATGGGACCCAGTACTTC
NA | NA | TRBJ1-6 | TRBV14 | CASSHLGLNNSPLHF | TGTGCCAGCAGCCACCTTGGACTCAATAATTCACCCCTCCACTTT
NA | few | TRBJ1-1 | TRBV3-1/TRBV3-2 | CASSQESNTEAFF | TGTGCCAGCAGCCAAGAGAGTAACACTGAAGCTTTCTTT
TRBD1 | NA | TRBJ1-5 | TRBV4-2 | CASSPGQAHQPQHF | TGTGCCAGCAGCCCGGGACAGGCCCATCAGCCCCAGCATTTT
NA | NA | TRBJ1-3 | TRBV6-5 | CASSRTRTGGNTIYF | TGTGCCAGCAGCCGAACAAGGACGGGAGGAAACACCATATATTTT
TRBD2 | NA | TRBJ2-4 | TRBV6-5 | CASNSGDKWDIQYF | TGTGCCAGCAATAGCGGGGATAAATGGGACATTCAGTACTTC
TRBD1 | NA | TRBJ2-3 | TRBV5-4 | CASSFGQGRDTQYF | TGTGCCAGCAGCTTCGGACAGGGGAGGGATACGCAGTATTTT
NA | NA | TRBJ2-3 | TRBV5-1 | CASSLESAGDTQYF | TGCGCCAGCAGCTTAGAGAGCGCGGGAGATACGCAGTATTTT
TRBD1 | NA | TRBJ1-2 | TRBV3-1/TRBV3-2 | CASSRIGQGTYGYTF | TGTGCCAGCAGTCGTATCGGACAGGGAACGTATGGCTACACCTTC
NA | NA | TRBJ2-2 | TRBV5-1 | CASSLGQAGGELFF | TGCGCCAGCAGCTTGGGGCAGGCCGGCGGGGAGCTGTTTTTT
TRBD2 | NA | TRBJ2-5 | TRBV4-2 | CASSYSGGTYQETQYF | TGTGCCAGCAGCTATAGCGGGGGGACGTACCAAGAGACCCAGTACTTC
TRBD1 | NA | TRBJ1-6 | TRBV7-3 | CASGTGVNSPLHF | TGTGCCAGCGGGACAGGGGTCAATTCACCCCTCCACTTT
TRBD1 | NA | TRBJ1-5 | TRBV11-3 | CASSPAEQGATNQPQHF | TGTGCCAGCAGCCCAGCGGAACAGGGGGCTACAAATCAGCCCCAGCATTTT
TRBD1 | once | TRBJ1-6 | TRBV5-5 | CASSFNSGTATSPLHF | TGTGCCAGCAGCTTCAATTCCGGGACAGCCACTTCACCCCTCCACTTT
NA | NA | TRBJ1-5 | TRBV5-5 | CASSLVSGDEQPQHF | TGTGCCAGCAGCTTGGTATCCGGGGATGAGCAGCCCCAGCATTTT
NA | NA | TRBJ2-1 | TRBV2 | CASSAFNEQFF | TGTGCCAGCAGTGCTTTCAATGAGCAGTTCTTC
TRBD1 | once | TRBJ2-7 | TRBV12-3/TRBV12-4 | CASTPTGNYEQYF | TGTGCCAGCACCCCGACAGGGAACTACGAGCAGTACTTC
TRBD1 | NA | TRBJ1-6 | TRBV3-1/TRBV3-2 | CASSQSRQGGSPLHF | TGTGCCAGCAGCCAATCCCGTCAGGGGGGTTCACCCCTCCACTTT
NA | NA | TRBJ1-5 | TRBV7-5 | CVRSFDRVNQPQHF | TGTGTCAGAAGCTTCGACAGGGTAAATCAGCCCCAGCATTTT
NA | NA | TRBJ1-5 | TRBV27 | CASSPIYSNQPQHF | TGTGCCAGCAGCCCTATTTATAGCAATCAGCCCCAGCATTTT
TRBD1 | NA | TRBJ1-2 | TRBV23-1 | CASRSGQGNREGYTF | TGCGCCAGCAGATCGGGACAGGGGAACCGGGAAGGCTACACCTTC
TRBD1 | NA | TRBJ2-7 | TRBV5-6 | CASSSGGRRGEQYF | TGTGCCAGCAGCTCAGGGGGCAGGCGTGGCGAGCAGTACTTC
NA | once | TRBJ1-3 | TRBV5-4 | CASSQLQEGNTIYF | TGTGCCAGCAGCCAGCTACAGGAGGGAAACACCATATATTTT
TRBD1 | NA | TRBJ1-1 | TRBV10-3 | CATRQGQVTEAFF | TGTGCCACAAGACAGGGGCAGGTCACTGAAGCTTTCTTT
NA | NA | TRBJ2-7 | TRBV14 | CASSQYLYDEQYF | TGTGCCAGCAGCCAATACCTATACGACGAGCAGTACTTC
TRBD1 | NA | TRBJ1-6 | TRBV6-6 | CASSYDRVNSPLHF | TGTGCCAGCAGTTACGACAGGGTTAATTCACCCCTCCACTTT
NA | NA | TRBJ2-1 | TRBV11-2 | CASSPGGANEQFF | TGTGCCAGCAGCCCGGGCGGGGCTAATGAGCAGTTCTTC
NA | NA | TRBJ2-4 | TRBV4-1 | CASSLGILAKNIQYF | TGCGCCAGCAGCCTCGGGATTTTAGCCAAAAACATTCAGTACTTC
TRBD2 | NA | TRBJ2-7 | TRBV4-3 | CASSQEGLAAYEQYF | TGCGCCAGCAGCCAAGAGGGACTAGCGGCGTACGAGCAGTACTTC
TRBD1 | large | TRBJ1-4 | TRBV2 | CASSATGATNEKLFF | TGTGCCAGCAGCGCGACAGGGGCAACTAATGAAAAACTGTTTTTT
NA | NA | TRBJ1-3 | TRBV9 | CASSVDRGDTIYF | TGTGCCAGCAGCGTAGACCGCGGGGACACCATATATTTT
NA | NA | TRBJ2-2 | TRBV7-7 | CASSPDSLRGTGELFF | TGTGCCAGCAGCCCTGACAGCCTGAGAGGCACCGGGGAGCTGTTTTTT
TRBD1 | NA | TRBJ1-1 | TRBV19 | CASSQGGFYTEAFF | TGTGCCAGTAGTCAGGGGGGCTTTTACACTGAAGCTTTCTTT
TRBD2 | NA | TRBJ2-1 | TRBV7-9 | CASSPPPGTSGYNEQFF | TGTGCCAGCAGCCCACCGCCCGGGACTAGCGGTTACAATGAGCAGTTCTTC
NA | NA | TRBJ2-7 | TRBV10-1 | CASSESWTTPKQYF | TGCGCCAGCAGTGAGTCTTGGACAACACCAAAGCAGTACTTC
TRBD1 | NA | TRBJ1-6 | TRBV5-1 | CASSNDRGGSPLHF | TGCGCCAGCAGCAACGACAGGGGAGGTTCACCCCTCCACTTT
NA | NA | TRBJ1-1 | TRBV18 | CASSRTFNTEAFF | TGTGCCAGCTCGCGGACATTTAACACTGAAGCTTTCTTT
NA | NA | TRBJ1-2 | TRBV19 | CASSREGDHGYTF | TGTGCCAGTAGTCGGGAGGGGGATCACGGCTACACCTTC
TRBD1 | NA | TRBJ1-2 | TRBV19 | CASSVGGGGYGYTF | TGTGCCAGTAGCGTCGGAGGGGGCGGGTATGGCTACACCTTC
TRBD2 | NA | TRBJ2-3 | TRBV5-4 | CASSLAGGRGGTDTQYF | TGTGCCAGCAGCTTGGCTGGTGGGCGGGGGGGCACAGATACGCAGTATTTT
TRBD1 | NA | TRBJ1-2 | TRBV5-1 | CASSPTGPNYGYTF | TGCGCCAGCAGTCCGACAGGGCCCAACTATGGCTACACCTTC
NA | NA | TRBJ2-1 | TRBV7-8 | CATSLTGEALFF | TGTGCCACCAGCCTCACCGGGGAAGCACTGTTCTTC
NA | NA | TRBJ2-3 | TRBV12-3/TRBV12-4 | CASRQGTSQYF | TGTGCCAGCAGACAAGGGACATCACAGTATTTT